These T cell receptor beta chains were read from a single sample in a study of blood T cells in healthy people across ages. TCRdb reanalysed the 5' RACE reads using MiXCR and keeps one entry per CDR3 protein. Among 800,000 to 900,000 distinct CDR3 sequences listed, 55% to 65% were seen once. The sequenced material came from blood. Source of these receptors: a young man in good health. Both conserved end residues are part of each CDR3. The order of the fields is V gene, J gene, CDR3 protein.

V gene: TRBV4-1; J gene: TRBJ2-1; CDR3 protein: CASSQGGQAGRGQFF
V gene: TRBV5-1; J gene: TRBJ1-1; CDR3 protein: CASSPSAGQNTEAFF
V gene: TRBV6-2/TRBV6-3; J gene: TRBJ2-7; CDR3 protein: CATDGRDRGYEQYF
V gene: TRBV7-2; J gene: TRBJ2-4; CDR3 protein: CASSLDVNSKNIQYF
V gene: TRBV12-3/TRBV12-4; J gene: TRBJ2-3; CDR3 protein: CASSQRLAGSSTDTQYF
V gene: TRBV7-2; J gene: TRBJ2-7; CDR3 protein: CASSPGGGLYITYEQYF
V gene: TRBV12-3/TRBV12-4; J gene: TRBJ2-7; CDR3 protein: CASSLGDALVEQYF
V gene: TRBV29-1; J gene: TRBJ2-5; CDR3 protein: CSVEDIRKGGMETQYF
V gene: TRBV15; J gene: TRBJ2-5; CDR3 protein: CATSSVLTSGGQTQYF
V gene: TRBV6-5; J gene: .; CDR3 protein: CASSYGAGTGGYEQYF
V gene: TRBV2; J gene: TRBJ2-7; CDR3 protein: CASSSGDRGYVEQYF
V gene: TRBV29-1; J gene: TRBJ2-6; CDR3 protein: CSVAKGSGANVLTF
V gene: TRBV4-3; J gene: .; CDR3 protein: CASSQDYGTAETYEQYF
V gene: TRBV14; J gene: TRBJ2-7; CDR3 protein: CASSQGNYRVSDEQYF
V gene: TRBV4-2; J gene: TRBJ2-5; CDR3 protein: CASSQVVLGGSGTQYF
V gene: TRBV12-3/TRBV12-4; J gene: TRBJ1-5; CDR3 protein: CASSLSGVLSNQPQHF